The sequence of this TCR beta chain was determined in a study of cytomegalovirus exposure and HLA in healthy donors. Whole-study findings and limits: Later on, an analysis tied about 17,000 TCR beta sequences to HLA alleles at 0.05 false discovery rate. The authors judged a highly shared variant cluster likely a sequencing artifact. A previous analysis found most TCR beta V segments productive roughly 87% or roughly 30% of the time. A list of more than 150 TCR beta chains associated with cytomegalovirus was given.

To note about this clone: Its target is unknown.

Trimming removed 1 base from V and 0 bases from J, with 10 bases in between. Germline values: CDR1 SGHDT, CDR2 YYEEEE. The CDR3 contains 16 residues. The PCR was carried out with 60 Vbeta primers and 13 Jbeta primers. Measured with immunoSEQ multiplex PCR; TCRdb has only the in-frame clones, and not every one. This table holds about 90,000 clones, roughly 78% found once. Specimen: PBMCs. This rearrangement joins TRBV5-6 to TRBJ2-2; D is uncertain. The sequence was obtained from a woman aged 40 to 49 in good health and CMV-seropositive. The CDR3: CASSLLLGPNTGELFF. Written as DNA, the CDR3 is TGTGCCAGCAGCTTGCTTCTGGGCCCGAACACCGGGGAGCTGTTTTTT.